Listed here are 10 T cell receptor beta chains from one sample, sequenced in a study of identical twins. From the 5' RACE reads, TCRdb called clonotypes with MiXCR, one entry per CDR3 protein. The profile covers about 570,000 distinct CDR3 sequences, with 9% to 10% appearing a single time and around 3% taken by the ten largest. Another study also made use of these data, one on yellow fever vaccine responses in identical twins.

The sequenced sample was PBMCs. The origin of the receptors is a woman aged 18-29 years in good health.

The CDR3 here is CASRWTRAPQETQYF. The CDR3 DNA reads TGTGCCAGCAGATGGACGAGGGCCCCACAAGAGACCCAGTACTTC. The chain carries TRBV2 and TRBJ2-5; perhaps TRBD2 as D (5 bases). Germline lookup yields CDR1 SNHLY and CDR2 FYNNEI. The CDR3 contains 15 residues. V lost 6 bases and J lost 2, with 16 bases in between.

CDR3 coding DNA: TGTGCCAGCAGCACCCGGGACTCTCACCAGACCGGGGAGCTGTTTTTT. It is translated as CASSTRDSHQTGELFF. The rearrangement uses TRBV9 and TRBJ2-2; perhaps TRBD2 as D (6 bases). V was pared by 4 bases and J by 5 bases, with 18 bases between. Germline V lookup: CDR1 SGDLS, CDR2 YYNGEE. The CDR3 is 16 amino acids.

This clonotype was recorded a few times. J is TRBJ2-7 and V is TRBV29-1; 9 nucleotides match TRBD1. The CDR3 sequence is 15 residues long. Germline V gene lookup returns CDR1 SQVTM and CDR2 ANQGSEA. V shed 4 bases, J shed 4 bases, and the junction held 11 bases outside the gene matches. Written as DNA, the CDR3 is TGCAGCGTTGTAAGGGGACAGGGTGAAAGTTACGAGCAGTACTTC. It encodes CSVVRGQGESYEQYF.

This clonotype was detected only a few times. This chain uses TRBV7-8 with TRBJ2-1; the match to TRBD1 covers 10 bases. V gave up 5 bases and J gave up 4 bases; unmatched junction bases: 5. Germline CDR1 is SGHVS and CDR2 is FQNEAQ. This CDR3 is built from 15 residues. CDR3 nucleotides: TGTGCCAGCAGCAACGGACAGGGGGAATACAATGAGCAGTTCTTC. Encoded protein: CASSNGQGEYNEQFF.

This sequence joins TRBV27 and TRBJ2-3, with 16 bases fitting TRBD2. The germline gives CDR1 MNHEY, CDR2 SMNVEV (reference sequence). Trimming cost V 5 bases and J 9 bases; bases outside gene matches: 14. This CDR3 is built from 18 residues. CDR3 region: CASSRGLAGGPPDVTQYF. CDR3 nucleotide sequence: TGTGCCAGCAGTCGGGGACTAGCGGGAGGGCCACCTGACGTGACGCAGTATTTT.

CDR3 nucleotides: TGCGCCAGCAGCCCTCGGATCGGAGAGACCCAGTACTTC. This sequence encodes CASSPRIGETQYF. The chain uses TRBV5-1 and TRBJ2-5, with D unresolved. Germline values: CDR1 SGHRS, CDR2 YFSETQ. Trimming stripped 4 bases from V and 4 bases from J, with 11 bases between. The CDR3 length is 13 residues.

This chain uses TRBV12-3 or TRBV12-4 with TRBJ2-5; D is possibly TRBD2 (5 bases). The CDR3 is 15 amino acids. CDR3 amino acids: CASSGTGSVPGTQYF. CDR3 coding DNA: TGTGCGAGCTCCGGTACGGGGTCTGTCCCGGGGACCCAGTACTTC.

The chain recombines TRBV7-8 with TRBJ2-7; the D is unclear. CDR1 and CDR2 (germline): SGHVS, FQNEAQ. V was pared by 2 bases and J by 4 bases, with 15 bases between. CDR3 length: 15 residues. DNA for the CDR3: TGTGCCAGCAGCTTAATCGGGTCGGCCTCGTACGAGCAGTACTTC. As protein: CASSLIGSASYEQYF.

The J gene is TRBJ1-1, the V gene TRBV7-9, with a weak D call TRBD1 (6 bases). The CDR3 runs 15 residues. Germline assignment: CDR1 SEHNR and CDR2 FQNEAQ (reference sequence). V shed 10 bases and J shed 2 bases, with 20 bases lying between them. CDR3 protein: CATLGAGLQNTEAFF. DNA for the CDR3: TGTGCCACCTTGGGGGCAGGGCTGCAAAACACTGAAGCTTTCTTT.

This clonotype was seen many times. The chain employs TRBV5-6 and TRBJ1-4, with 10 nucleotides matching TRBD1. Germline V lookup: CDR1 SGHDT, CDR2 YYEEEE. J gave up 8 bases and V 3 bases, and 4 bases lay outside the gene matches. This CDR3 has 14 residues. CDR3 nucleotides: TGTGCCAGCAGCTGGGGGACAGGGGACGAAAAACTGTTTTTT. This encodes CASSWGTGDEKLFF.